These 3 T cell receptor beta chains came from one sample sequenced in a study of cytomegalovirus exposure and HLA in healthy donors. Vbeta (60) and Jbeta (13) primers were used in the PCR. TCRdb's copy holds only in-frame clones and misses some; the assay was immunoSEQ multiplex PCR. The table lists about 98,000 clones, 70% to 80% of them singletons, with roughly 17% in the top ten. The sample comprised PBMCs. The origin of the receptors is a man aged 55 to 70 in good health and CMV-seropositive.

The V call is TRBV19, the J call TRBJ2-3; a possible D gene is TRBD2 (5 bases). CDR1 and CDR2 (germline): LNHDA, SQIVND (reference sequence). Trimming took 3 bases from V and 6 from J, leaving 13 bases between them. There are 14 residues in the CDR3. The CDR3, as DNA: TGTGCCAGTAGTATTGGGCTAGCATCCGATACGCAGTATTTT. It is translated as CASSIGLASDTQYF. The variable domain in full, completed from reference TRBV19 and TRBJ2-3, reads DGGITQSPKYLFRKEGQNVTLSCEQNLNHDAMYWYRQDPGQGLRLIYYSQIVNDFQKGDIAEGYSVSREKKESFPLTVTSAQKNPTAFYLCASSIGLASDTQYFGPGTRLTVL.

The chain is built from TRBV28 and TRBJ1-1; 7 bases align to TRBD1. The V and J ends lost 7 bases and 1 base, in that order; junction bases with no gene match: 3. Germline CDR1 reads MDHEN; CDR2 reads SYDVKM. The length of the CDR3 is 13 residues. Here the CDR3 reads CASIDRANTEAFF. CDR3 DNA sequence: TGTGCCAGCATCGACAGGGCGAACACTGAAGCTTTCTTT.

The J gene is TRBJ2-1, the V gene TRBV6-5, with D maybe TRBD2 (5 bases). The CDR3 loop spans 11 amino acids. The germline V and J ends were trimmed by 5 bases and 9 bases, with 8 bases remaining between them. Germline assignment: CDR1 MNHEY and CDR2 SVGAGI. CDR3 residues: CASSPGIEQFF. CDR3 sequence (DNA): TGTGCCAGCAGTCCGGGAATTGAGCAGTTCTTC.